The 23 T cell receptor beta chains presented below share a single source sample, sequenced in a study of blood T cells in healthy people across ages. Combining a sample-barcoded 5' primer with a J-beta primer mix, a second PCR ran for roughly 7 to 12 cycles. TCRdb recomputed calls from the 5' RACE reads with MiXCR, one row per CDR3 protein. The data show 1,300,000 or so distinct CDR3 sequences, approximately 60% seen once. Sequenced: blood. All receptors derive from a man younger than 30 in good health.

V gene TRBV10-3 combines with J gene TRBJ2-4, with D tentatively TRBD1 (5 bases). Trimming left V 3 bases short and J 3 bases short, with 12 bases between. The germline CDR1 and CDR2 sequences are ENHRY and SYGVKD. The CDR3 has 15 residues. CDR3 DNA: TGTGCCATCAGTGACGAAGGGCAGGGCAAAAACATTCAGTACTTC. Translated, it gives CAISDEGQGKNIQYF.

The DNA of the CDR3 is TGTGCCAGCAGCGAAGACTCGAACACCGGGGAGCTGTTTTTT. Its protein is CASSEDSNTGELFF. V and J are TRBV6-6 and TRBJ2-2; D is undetermined. The germline gives CDR1 MNHNY, CDR2 SVGAGI (reference sequence). Deletions cut 6 bases from V and 0 bases from J, with 8 bases between. The CDR3 totals 14 residues.

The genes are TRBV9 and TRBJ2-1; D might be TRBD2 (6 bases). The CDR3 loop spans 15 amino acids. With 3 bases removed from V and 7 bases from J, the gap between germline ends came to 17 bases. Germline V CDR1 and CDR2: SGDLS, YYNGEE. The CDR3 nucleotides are TGTGCCAGCAGCGAGTTCGGGACTCTCGGAAATGAGCAGTTCTTC. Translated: CASSEFGTLGNEQFF.

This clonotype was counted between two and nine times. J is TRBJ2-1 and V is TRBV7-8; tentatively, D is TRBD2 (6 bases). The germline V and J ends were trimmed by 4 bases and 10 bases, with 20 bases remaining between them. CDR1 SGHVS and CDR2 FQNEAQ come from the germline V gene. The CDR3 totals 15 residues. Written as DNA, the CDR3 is TGTGCCAGCAGCTCTTCTAGGGTGCCCGGAGGGGAGCAGTTCTTC. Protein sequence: CASSSSRVPGGEQFF.

CDR3 residues: CSARTLLEGAKNIQYF. The CDR3 nucleotides read TGCAGTGCTAGAACCCTCTTGGAGGGAGCCAAAAACATTCAGTACTTC. The chain links TRBV20-1 to TRBJ2-4; perhaps TRBD2 as D (6 bases). With 2 bases removed from V and 0 bases from J, the gap between germline ends came to 14 bases. Germline V lookup: CDR1 DFQATT, CDR2 SNEGSKA (reference sequence). CDR3 size: 16 residues.

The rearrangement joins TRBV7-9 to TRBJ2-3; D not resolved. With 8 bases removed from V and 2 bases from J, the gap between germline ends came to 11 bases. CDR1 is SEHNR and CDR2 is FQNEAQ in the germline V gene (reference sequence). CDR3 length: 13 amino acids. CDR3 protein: CASRLFPTDTQYF. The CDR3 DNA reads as TGTGCCAGCCGCCTTTTCCCCACAGATACGCAGTATTTT. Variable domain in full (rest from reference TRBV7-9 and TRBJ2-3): DTGVSQNPRHKITKRGQNVTFRCDPISEHNRLYWYRQTLGQGPEFLTYFQNEAQLEKSRLLSDRFSAERPKGSFSTLEIQRTEQGDSAMYLCASRLFPTDTQYFGPGTRLTVL.

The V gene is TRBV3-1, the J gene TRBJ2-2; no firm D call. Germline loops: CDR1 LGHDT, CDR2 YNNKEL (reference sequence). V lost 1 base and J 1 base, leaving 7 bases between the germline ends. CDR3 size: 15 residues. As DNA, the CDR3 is TGTGCCAGCAGCCAAGGTAGACAGAACACCGGGGAGCTGTTTTTT. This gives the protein CASSQGRQNTGELFF.

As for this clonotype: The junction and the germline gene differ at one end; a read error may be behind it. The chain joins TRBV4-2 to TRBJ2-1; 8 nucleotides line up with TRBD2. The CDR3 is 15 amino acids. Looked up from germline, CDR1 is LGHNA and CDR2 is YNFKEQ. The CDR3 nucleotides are TGTGCCAGCAGACCCGAGCGGGAGTCCTACAATGAGCAGTTCTTT. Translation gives CASRPERESYNEQFF.

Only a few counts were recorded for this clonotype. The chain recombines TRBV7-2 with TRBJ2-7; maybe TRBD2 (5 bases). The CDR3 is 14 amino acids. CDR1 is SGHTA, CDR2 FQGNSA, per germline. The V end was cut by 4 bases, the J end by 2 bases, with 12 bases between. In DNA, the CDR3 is TGTGCCAGCAGCTCCCCGGGAAATACCTACGAGCAGTACTTC. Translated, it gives CASSSPGNTYEQYF. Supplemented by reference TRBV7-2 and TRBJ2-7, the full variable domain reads GAGVSQSPSNKVTEKGKDVELRCDPISGHTALYWYRQSLGQGLEFLIYFQGNSAPDKSGLPSDRFSAERTGGSVSTLTIQRTQQEDSAVYLCASSSPGNTYEQYFGPGTRLTVT.

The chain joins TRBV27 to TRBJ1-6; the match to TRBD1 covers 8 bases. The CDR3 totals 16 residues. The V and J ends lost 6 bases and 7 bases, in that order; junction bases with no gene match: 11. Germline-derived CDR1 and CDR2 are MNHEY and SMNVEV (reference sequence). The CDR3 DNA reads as TGTGCCAGCAGCCTTCCAAGACAGGGGCGGAATTCACCCCTCCACTTT. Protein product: CASSLPRQGRNSPLHF.

As DNA, the CDR3 is TGTGCCAGCAGCCAAGCGGTCTCAGGGGTCAATGAAAAACTGTTTTTT. Protein: CASSQAVSGVNEKLFF. This chain joins TRBV14 and TRBJ1-4; tentative D call: TRBD1 (6 bases). Germline V gene sequence: CDR1 SGHDN, CDR2 FVKESK. Trimming left V 1 base short and J 5 bases short, with 14 bases between. The CDR3 has 16 residues.

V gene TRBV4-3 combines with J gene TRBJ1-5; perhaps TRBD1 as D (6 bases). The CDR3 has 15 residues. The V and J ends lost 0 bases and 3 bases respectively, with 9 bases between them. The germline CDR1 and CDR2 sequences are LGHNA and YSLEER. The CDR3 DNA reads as TGCGCCAGCAGCCAAGACGGGGGGCCCAATCAGCCCCAGCATTTT. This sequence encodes CASSQDGGPNQPQHF.

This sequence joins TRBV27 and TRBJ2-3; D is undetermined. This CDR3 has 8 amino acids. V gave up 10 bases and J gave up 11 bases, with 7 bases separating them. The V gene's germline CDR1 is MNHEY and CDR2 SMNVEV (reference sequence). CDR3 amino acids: CATLEQYF. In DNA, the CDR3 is TGTGCCACCCTAGAGCAGTATTTT.

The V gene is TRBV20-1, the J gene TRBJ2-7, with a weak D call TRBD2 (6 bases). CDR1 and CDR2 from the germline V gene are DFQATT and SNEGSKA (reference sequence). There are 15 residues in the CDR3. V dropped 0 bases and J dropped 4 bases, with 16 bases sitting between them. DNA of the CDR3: TGCAGTGCTAGAGATTTCGGGGGACCCTTTTACGAGCAGTACTTC. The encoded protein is CSARDFGGPFYEQYF.

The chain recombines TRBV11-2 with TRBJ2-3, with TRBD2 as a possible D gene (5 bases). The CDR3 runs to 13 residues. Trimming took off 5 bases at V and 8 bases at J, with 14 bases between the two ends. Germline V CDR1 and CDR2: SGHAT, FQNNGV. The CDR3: CASSPGDASTQYF. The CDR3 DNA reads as TGTGCCAGCAGCCCCGGGGATGCTAGTACGCAGTATTTT.

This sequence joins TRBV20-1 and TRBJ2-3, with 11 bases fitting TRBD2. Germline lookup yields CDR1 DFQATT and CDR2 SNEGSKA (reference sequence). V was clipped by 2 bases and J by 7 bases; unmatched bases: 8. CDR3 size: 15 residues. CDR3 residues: CSARITSGSWNTQYF. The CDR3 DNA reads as TGCAGTGCTAGAATTACTAGCGGGAGTTGGAATACGCAGTATTTT.

The DNA of the CDR3 is TGTGCCAGCATGAGTGGGCAGACGCAGTATTTT. It yields the protein CASMSGQTQYF. This rearrangement joins TRBV2 to TRBJ2-3; D ambiguous. This CDR3 comprises 11 residues. Germline CDR1 reads SNHLY; CDR2 reads FYNNEI. Trimming shortened V by 7 bases and J by 9 bases, and 11 bases separated the two germline ends.

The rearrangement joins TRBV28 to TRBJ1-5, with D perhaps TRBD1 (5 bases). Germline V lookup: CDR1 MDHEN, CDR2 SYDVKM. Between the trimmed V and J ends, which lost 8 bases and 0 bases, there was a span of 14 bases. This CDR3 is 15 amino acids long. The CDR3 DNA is TGTGCCAGCTCTACCAGGGTGTATAGCAATCAGCCCCAGCATTTT. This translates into CASSTRVYSNQPQHF.

The DNA of the CDR3 is TGCAGCGTTGAAGATCGAAAGGGGGAAGGATACCCCTACGAGCAGTACTTC. Protein: CSVEDRKGEGYPYEQYF. The J gene is TRBJ2-7, the V gene TRBV29-1, with D perhaps TRBD1 (6 bases). Trimming removed 0 bases at V and 2 bases at J, with 20 bases between. Germline-derived CDR1 and CDR2 are SQVTM and ANQGSEA. The CDR3 totals 17 residues.

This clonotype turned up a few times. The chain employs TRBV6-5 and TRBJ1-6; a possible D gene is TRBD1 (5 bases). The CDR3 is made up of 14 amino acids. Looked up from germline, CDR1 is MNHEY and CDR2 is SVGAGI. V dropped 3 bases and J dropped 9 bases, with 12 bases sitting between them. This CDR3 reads CASSYSRESSPLHF. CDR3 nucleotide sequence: TGTGCCAGCAGTTATTCCAGGGAAAGTTCACCCCTCCACTTT.

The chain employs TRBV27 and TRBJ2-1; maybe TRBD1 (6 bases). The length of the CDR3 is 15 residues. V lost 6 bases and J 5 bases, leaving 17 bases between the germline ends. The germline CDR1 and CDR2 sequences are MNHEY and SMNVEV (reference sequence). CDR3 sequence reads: CASSWGGGLDNEQFF. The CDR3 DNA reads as TGTGCCAGCAGCTGGGGTGGGGGCCTCGACAATGAGCAGTTCTTC.

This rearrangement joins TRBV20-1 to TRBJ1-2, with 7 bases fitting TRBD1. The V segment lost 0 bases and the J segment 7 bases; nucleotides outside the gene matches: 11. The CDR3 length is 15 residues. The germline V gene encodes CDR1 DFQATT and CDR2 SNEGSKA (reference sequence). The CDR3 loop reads CSARELRGQRGGYTF. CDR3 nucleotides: TGCAGTGCTAGAGAGTTAAGGGGGCAGAGAGGTGGCTACACCTTC.

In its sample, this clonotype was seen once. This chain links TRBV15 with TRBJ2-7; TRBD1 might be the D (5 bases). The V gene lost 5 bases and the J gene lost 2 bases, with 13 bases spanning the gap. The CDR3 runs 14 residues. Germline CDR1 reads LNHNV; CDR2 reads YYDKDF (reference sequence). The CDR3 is CATSLNRFAYEQYF. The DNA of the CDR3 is TGTGCCACCAGCTTAAACAGGTTTGCCTACGAGCAGTACTTC.